This T cell receptor beta chain was recorded in a study of T cells in Graves' hyperthyroidism and ophthalmopathy. TCR beta CDR3 regions were amplified from RNA. Carried out on the TCR CDR3, a first-round RT-PCR used the HTBI primer set. TCRdb reprocessed the multiplex PCR reads via MiXCR and lists one record per CDR3 protein. The table has approximately 410,000 distinct CDR3 sequences, around 15% seen once. In this sample, this clonotype turned up many times. The specimen was blood. The source is a woman aged 18-35 years with Graves' hyperthyroidism.

CDR3 DNA sequence: TGCGCCAGCAGCCTGGCGGGGGGGACTTCAAACACTGAAGCTTTCTTT. It encodes CASSLAGGTSNTEAFF. The rearrangement uses TRBV5-1 and TRBJ1-1, with D possibly matching TRBD1 (5 bases). The CDR3 runs 16 residues. Trimming took off 4 bases at V and 2 bases at J, with 18 bases between the two ends. Germline CDR1 is SGHRS and CDR2 is YFSETQ.